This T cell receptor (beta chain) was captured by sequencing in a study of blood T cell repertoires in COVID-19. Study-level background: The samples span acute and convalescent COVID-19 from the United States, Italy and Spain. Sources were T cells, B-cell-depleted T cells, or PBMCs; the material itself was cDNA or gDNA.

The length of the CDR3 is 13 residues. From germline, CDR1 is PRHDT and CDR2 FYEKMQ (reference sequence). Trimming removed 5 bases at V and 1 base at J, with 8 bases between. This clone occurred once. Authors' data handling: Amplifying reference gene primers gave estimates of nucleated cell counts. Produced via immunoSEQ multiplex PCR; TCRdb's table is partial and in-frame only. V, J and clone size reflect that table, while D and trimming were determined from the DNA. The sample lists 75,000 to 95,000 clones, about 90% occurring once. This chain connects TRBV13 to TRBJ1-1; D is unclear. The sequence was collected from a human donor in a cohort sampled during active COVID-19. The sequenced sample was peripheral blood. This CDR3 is CASSPLKNTEAFF. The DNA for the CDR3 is TGTGCCAGCAGCCCCCTAAAGAACACTGAAGCTTTCTTT.